This TCR beta chain came from a study of regulatory T cells in long-lasting Graves disease. Across the whole study: The term persistent Graves' disease signified upward of 5 years on antithyroid drugs with positive TSH receptor antibodies.

This clonotype was seen a few times. Its antigen is not known. HTBI primers from iRepertoire and Arm-PCR of CDR3 regions yielded the TCR beta libraries. MiXCR, run by TCRdb on the multiplex PCR reads, gives a single entry per CDR3 protein. The sample consists of about 460,000 distinct CDR3 sequences, approximately 23% of them appearing once. Sample time point: persistent/refractory GD, antithyroid drugs over 5 years with positive TRAb. The TCR library used RNA extracted from PBMCs. Overall study findings and caveats: Sharing of public clonotypes was greater in persistent patients (under 3,000) than in new patients (approximately 940). TRBV28, TRBJ1-2 and TRBJ2-5 were favored in persistent disease.

This CDR3 contains 19 residues. The germline CDR1 and CDR2 sequences are DFQATT and SNEGSKA (reference sequence). The V gene end was trimmed by 5 bases and the J gene end by 0 bases; junction bases not matched to a gene: 19. The chain is built from TRBV20-1 and TRBJ1-3, with 7 bases lining up with TRBD1. This TCR came from a female donor with Graves disease. Here the sequenced sample was peripheral blood mononuclear cells (PBMCs), taken when the disease was refractory, from a patient treated with antithyroid drugs. In DNA, the CDR3 is TGCAGTGCTTTAAGGGGGTTGGCAGGGGGTCTAATCTCTGGAAACACCATATATTTT. Translation gives CSALRGLAGGLISGNTIYF.